This is a list of T cell receptor beta chains from one sample in a study of shared clonotypes between healthy human individuals. TCRdb's copy holds only in-frame clones and misses some; the assay was immunoSEQ multiplex PCR. This sample carries approximately 2,300,000 clones, roughly 90% of them seen once, and the ten largest clones take approximately 0.39%. Sequencing was carried out using naive CD4+ T cells from PBMCs. Receptors originate from a man aged 18 to 29 in good health. Some clones in this sample may be carry-over from other donors' samples. The CDR3 runs from the conserved cysteine through the conserved F or W. The order of the fields is clone size, J gene, V gene, D gene, CDR3 DNA, CDR3 protein. D genes are given only for firm matches. Clone size is stated in some rows and not others, as once, few, many or a class when expanded.

. TRBJ2-2 TRBV11-2 . TGTGCCAGCAGCCCCAGGGGGGACACCGGGGAGCTGTTTTTT CASSPRGDTGELFF
. TRBJ2-7 TRBV27 TRBD1 TGTGCCAGCAGGACCTTCTACACAGGGGCCGGCTACGAGCAGTACTTC CASRTFYTGAGYEQYF
. TRBJ2-1 TRBV5-1 TRBD1 TGCGCCAGCAGCTTGGGGCAAGGGGGCGGTGAGCAGTTCTTC CASSLGQGGGEQFF
. TRBJ1-1 TRBV28 . TGTGCCAGCAGTGAAACGGGACCGAAGAACACTGAAGCTTTCTTT CASSETGPKNTEAFF
. TRBJ1-5 TRBV11-2 . TGTGCCAGCAGCTTAGATCAGGGTGGAAATCAGCCCCAGCATTTT CASSLDQGGNQPQHF
. TRBJ2-7 TRBV7-2 . TGTGCCAGCAGCTTAGGCCGGCCGGCCTCCTACGAGCAGTACTTC CASSLGRPASYEQYF
. TRBJ2-7 TRBV10-3 . TGTGCCATCAGTGCGACAGGATTGCTCAGCCAGCAGTACTTC CAISATGLLSQQYF
. TRBJ2-1 TRBV7-9 TRBD2 TGTGCCAGCCCACTAGCGGGAGGGAGTACCGGGATCAATGAGCAGTTCTTC CASPLAGGSTGINEQFF
. TRBJ2-7 TRBV9 . TGTGCCAGCAGCGTAGGGGGCACTAGCAGCTACGAGCAGTACTTC CASSVGGTSSYEQYF
. TRBJ2-1 TRBV2 TRBD2 TGTGCCAGCAAAGCGGGAGGGTACAATGAGCAGTTCTTC CASKAGGYNEQFF
. TRBJ2-2 TRBV7-3 . TGTGCCAGCAGCTTCGGGACGCTGAACACCGGGGAGCTGTTTTTT CASSFGTLNTGELFF
. TRBJ1-5 TRBV28 TRBD1 TGTGCCAGCAGTTCCCCGACAGGGGGATACCAGCCCCAGCATTTT CASSSPTGGYQPQHF
. TRBJ2-2 TRBV28 TRBD2 TGTGCCAGCGACGTAGCGGGAGGGCCTCTGGGTGTTTCCGGGGAGCTGTTTTTT CASDVAGGPLGVSGELFF
. TRBJ2-7 TRBV5-1 TRBD1 TGCGCCAGCAGCTTGCAGGGGGCAAACTACGAGCAGTACTTC CASSLQGANYEQYF
once TRBJ2-7 TRBV4-1 . TGCGCCAGCAGCCAAGATGCCCAGACCTGGTCCTCCTACGAGCAGTACTTC CASSQDAQTWSSYEQYF
. TRBJ1-1 TRBV29-1 TRBD1 TGCAGCGTTGCTGGACAGGGGGGCAACACTGAAGCTTTCTTT CSVAGQGGNTEAFF
. TRBJ2-1 TRBV5-8 TRBD1 TGTGCCAGCAGCTGGGACAGCTACAATGAGCAGTTCTTC CASSWDSYNEQFF
. TRBJ2-6 TRBV6-5 . TGTGCCAGCAGCCCCACCCACGGGGCCAACGTCCTGACTTTC CASSPTHGANVLTF
. TRBJ2-1 TRBV18 . TGTGCCAGCTCACCAAATAATGAGCAGTTCTTC CASSPNNEQFF
. TRBJ1-1 TRBV30 . TGTGCCCGGGGGACACGGAACACTGAAGCTTTCTTT CARGTRNTEAFF
. TRBJ2-6 TRBV5-1 . TGCGCCAGCAGCTTGTCAGGGTCTGGGGCCAACGTCCTGACTTTC CASSLSGSGANVLTF
. TRBJ1-3 TRBV13 . TGTGCCAGCAGCTTAAGGGTTGGATACTCTGGAAACACCATATATTTT CASSLRVGYSGNTIYF
. TRBJ2-1 TRBV7-3 TRBD2 TGTGCCAGCAGCTCCAGCGGGACCCCCCACAATGAGCAGTTCTTC CASSSSGTPHNEQFF
few TRBJ2-2 TRBV10-1 . TGCGCCAGCAGTGTTCGGACCGGGGAGCTGTTTTTT CASSVRTGELFF
. TRBJ2-2 TRBV5-8 . TGTGCCAGCAGCTTGTGGACTACTATAACCGGGGAGCTGTTTTTT CASSLWTTITGELFF
. TRBJ2-6 TRBV18 . TGTGCCAGCTCACCGGGCCCCGCCCGCTCTGGGGCCAACGTCCTGACTTTC CASSPGPARSGANVLTF
. TRBJ1-3 TRBV5-6 . TGTGCCAGCAGCACACCGGTCACTGGAAACACCATATATTTT CASSTPVTGNTIYF
. TRBJ2-7 TRBV9 . TGTGCCAGCAGCGTAGAAATGGGTCCCTACGAGCAGTACTTC CASSVEMGPYEQYF
. TRBJ2-7 TRBV25-1 . TGTGCCAGCAGCCGCTGGCGCAACTCCTACGAGCAGTACTTC CASSRWRNSYEQYF
. TRBJ1-5 TRBV7-2 TRBD1 TGTGCCAGCAGCTTCAACAGGGGAGGCAATCAGCCCCAGCATTTT CASSFNRGGNQPQHF
. TRBJ1-1 TRBV6-5 . TGTGCCAGCAGTTCCCAGATCCTCATGAACACTGAAGCTTTCTTT CASSSQILMNTEAFF
. TRBJ2-1 TRBV19 TRBD2 TGTGCCAGTAAAGAGGGCGGGAGTAAGGTTGAGCAGTTCTTC CASKEGGSKVEQFF
. TRBJ2-7 TRBV6-1 . TGTGCCAGCAGGGCGCAGTCGAGGACCGGGGAGCAGTACTTC CASRAQSRTGEQYF
. TRBJ2-7 TRBV4-2 TRBD2 TGTGCCAGCAGCCAAGAACCTCTAGCGGGAGGGCCCAACGAGCAGTACTTC CASSQEPLAGGPNEQYF
. TRBJ2-3 TRBV11-2 . TGTGCCAGCAGGCGATACACAGATACGCAGTATTTT CASRRYTDTQYF
few TRBJ2-1 TRBV5-1 . TGCGCCAGCAGCTTGGCCCCCTCCTACAATGAGCAGTTCTTC CASSLAPSYNEQFF
once TRBJ2-2 TRBV6-6 . TGTGCCAGCAGACAAGCGGTTAACACCGGGGAGCTGTTTTTT CASRQAVNTGELFF
. TRBJ2-3 TRBV10-2 TRBD1 TGCGCCAGCACCCCACTGACAGGGCCCGATACGCAGTATTTT CASTPLTGPDTQYF
. TRBJ2-7 TRBV6-6 . TGTGCCAGTCGAAAGCCACAGGTTCACGAGCAGTACTTC CASRKPQVHEQYF
. TRBJ1-2 TRBV4-1 . TGCGCCAGCAGCCAAGACAGCACCGGCGACTGGGGCTACACCTTC CASSQDSTGDWGYTF
once TRBJ1-5 TRBV5-1 . TGCGCCAGCAGCTTGGGGCAGGGCGGCAGCAATCAGCCCCAGCATTTT CASSLGQGGSNQPQHF
once TRBJ2-7 TRBV28 TRBD2 TGTGCCAGCTGTTGGGCAGGGAGCGGGAGGGCCGGGGAGCAGTACTTC CASCWAGSGRAGEQYF
. TRBJ2-5 TRBV2 TRBD2 TGTGCCAGCAGTGTGGCCCCCGGGGGGGAGACCCAGTACTTC CASSVAPGGETQYF
. TRBJ2-1 TRBV9 TRBD2 TGTGCCAGCAGCCCCGGGACTAGCGGGAACAATGAGCAGTTCTTC CASSPGTSGNNEQFF
. TRBJ2-3 TRBV5-1 . TGCGCCAGCAGCTTCTTACCAGGGAAGGGAGCAGATACGCAGTATTTT CASSFLPGKGADTQYF
. TRBJ2-1 TRBV10-3 TRBD2 TGTGCCATCAGTGAGTCCCTGGGACTAGTTGGCAATGAGCAGTTCTTC CAISESLGLVGNEQFF
. TRBJ2-1 TRBV11-3 TRBD2 TGTGCCAGCAGCTTAGGTACTAGCGGGAGGGGTCGGAATGAGCAGTTCTTC CASSLGTSGRGRNEQFF
. TRBJ2-1 TRBV10-3 TRBD2 TGTGCCATCAGTGATGTAGCGGGAGGTGGAGAGCAGTTCTTC CAISDVAGGGEQFF
. TRBJ2-7 TRBV30 TRBD1 TGTGCCTGGCTGTTGACAGGGAACGGCGAGCAGTACTTC CAWLLTGNGEQYF
. TRBJ2-2 TRBV7-9 . TGTGCCAGCAGCTTACTAGGAAACACCGGGGAGCTGTTTTTT CASSLLGNTGELFF
. TRBJ2-7 TRBV5-6 TRBD1 TGTGCCAGCAGCTCGGGGACAGGACTCGGCGAGCAGTACTTC CASSSGTGLGEQYF
. TRBJ1-4 TRBV7-3 TRBD1 TGTGCCAGCAGCTTAGGTAGAGGGGGCAATGAAAAACTGTTTTTT CASSLGRGGNEKLFF
. TRBJ1-1 TRBV5-8 . TGTGCCAGCAGCTTGGTTAGGAACACTGAAGCTTTCTTT CASSLVRNTEAFF
. TRBJ2-7 TRBV28 TRBD2 TGTGCCAGCAGTTTAGCGGGAGCCCACGAGCAGTACTTC CASSLAGAHEQYF
. TRBJ2-3 TRBV28 TRBD1 TGTGCCAGCAGTTTACCACAGGGGGAAGATACGCAGTATTTT CASSLPQGEDTQYF